This T cell receptor beta chain originates from a study of blood T cell repertoires in COVID-19. Study-level background: Both acute and convalescent COVID-19 samples were obtained from the United States, Italy and Spain. Sources were T cells, B-cell-depleted T cells, or PBMCs; the material itself was cDNA or gDNA.

This CDR3 has 15 residues. The germline gives CDR1 SGHTA, CDR2 FQGTGA. V was shortened by 5 bases and J by 7 bases, with 18 bases between the two germline ends. As processed by the authors: Reference gene primer amplification gave estimated nucleated cell counts. Only in-frame clones appear in the TCRdb table, and some are missing; sequencing was by immunoSEQ multiplex PCR. V and J calls and clone size come straight from that table; D and trimming were deduced from the DNA. The sample yields hundreds of thousands of clones, just under 85% seen once. Specimen: peripheral blood. The chain uses TRBV7-3 and TRBJ2-1; TRBD2 is a possible D gene (5 bases). This receptor was identified in a man older than 75 with acute or convalescent COVID-19. For the CDR3, the DNA is TGTGCCAGCAGCAATAACGCGGGCGCTCGGAATGAGCAGTTCTTC. As protein: CASSNNAGARNEQFF.